The TCR beta chain described here comes from a study of blood T cell repertoires in COVID-19 (dated by TCRdb to the early 2020s). As for the study more broadly: Collaborator samples came from the United States, Italy and Spain and covered acute and convalescent phases of COVID-19. The repertoires were released in a freely available public database meant as a resource for research on the immune response to SARS-CoV-2. The dataset comprised deeply sampled blood TCRbeta repertoires from subjects exposed to, actively infected with, or recovered from COVID-19. The material from the prospective study consisted of cDNA or gDNA derived from T cells, B-cell-depleted T cells, or PBMCs. HLA class I and class II types, where available, came from metadata supplied by the sample provider rather than from assay-based typing. Nearly every sample came with metadata listing a de-identified subject ID, COVID-19 status, age in years and sex. Samples came from the ongoing ImmuneRACE study (first 160 participants) plus 1,254 subjects from 6 global collaborators. The paper's findings and limits, for the study overall: Clinical and demographic metadata were provided uncurated, with the amount varying by source and participant.

Collaborating institutions collected whole blood in K2EDTA tubes following their own protocols. For TCRbeta analysis, collaborators shipped samples as frozen whole blood, isolated PBMCs, or DNA extracted from either of those sample types. This clone was seen ten or more times. Its antigen is not yet known. Base qualities are missing; no much larger clone stands one base away. TCRbeta CDR3 regions were amplified from genomic DNA by means of the immunoSEQ Assay, a bias-controlled multiplex PCR. The authors' pipeline ran thus. The number of nucleated cells in each sample was estimated by amplification of reference gene primers within the assay. Sequence reads were collapsed and filtered to measure the absolute abundance of every unique TCRbeta CDR3 rearrangement. Productive Simpson clonality was computed per sample as the square root of Simpson's diversity index over productive rearrangements. The table was pulled from immuneACCESS by TCRdb, which kept in-frame rearrangements only. Such tables lose some clones; where checked, under half of the loss comes from unresolved V genes, and the rest has no known cause. The DNA gave D and trimming, while V, J and clone size come from that table. The sample yields roughly 300,000 clones; 81% were counted once. Around 2.9% of the sample is taken by the ten largest.

The TCR sequence derives from a woman aged 55-70 years with active or convalescent COVID-19. Sequenced: peripheral blood.

The nucleotides are TGTGCCAGCAGCCCGGGACAGGGTAAATACGAGCAGTACTTC. It translates as CASSPGQGKYEQYF. The rearrangement joined TRBV5-4 to TRBJ2-7; 9 bases in the junction line up with TRBD1. From the germline V gene (reference sequence), CDR1 is SGHNT and CDR2 is YYREEE. The CDR3 runs 14 amino acids, cysteine and phenylalanine included. Only the CDR3 DNA stays, 42 bases, in frame from base 1. Unmatched junction bases come to 6, with V trimmed by 4 bases and J by 4 bases.